This T cell receptor (beta chain) was sequenced during a study of blood T cell repertoires in COVID-19 (dated by TCRdb to the early 2020s). Regarding the study in general: Samples from collaborators originated in the United States, Italy and Spain and spanned both the acute and convalescent phases of COVID-19. The prospective study material was composed of cDNA or gDNA derived from T cells, B-cell-depleted T cells, or PBMCs. Subjects who had been exposed to COVID-19, were actively infected with it, or had recovered from it provided the deeply sampled blood TCRbeta repertoires that made up the dataset. The repertoires were released in a freely available public database meant as a resource for research on the immune response to SARS-CoV-2. Samples were obtained from the ongoing ImmuneRACE study (first 160 participants) and from 1,254 subjects provided by 6 global collaborators. Sample metadata almost always included a de-identified subject ID, COVID-19 status, age in years and sex. HLA class I and class II types, where available, came from metadata supplied by the sample provider rather than from assay-based typing.

General conclusions and limits of the study: How much clinical and demographic metadata was included differed by source and by participant, and the metadata was provided uncurated.

In the case of this clone: Its antigen target is currently unknown. No much larger clone is present one base from it, and per-base qualities are unavailable.

The CDR3, from cysteine to phenylalanine, totals 13 residues. Just CDR3 DNA is preserved here, 39 bases in frame from base 1. The germline V gene gives CDR1 as LGHNA and CDR2 as YSLEER. V is cut by 3 bases and J by 9 bases, and the space between the germline ends is 15 bases. Whole blood was collected in K2EDTA tubes by collaborating institutions according to the institutions' own protocols. For TCRbeta analysis, collaborators shipped samples in one of three forms: frozen whole blood, isolated PBMCs, or DNA extracted from either of those sample types. TCRbeta CDR3 regions were amplified from genomic DNA using the immunoSEQ Assay, a bias-controlled multiplex PCR. For the original study's pipeline: The number of nucleated cells in each sample was estimated by amplification of reference gene primers within the assay. Sequence reads were collapsed and filtered to measure the absolute abundance of every unique TCRbeta CDR3 rearrangement. Productive Simpson clonality was computed per sample as the square root of Simpson's diversity index over productive rearrangements. TCRdb mirrors the immuneACCESS table, restricted to in-frame sequences. Some clones are absent from its copies; in checked studies, under half trace to an unresolved V gene, and the reason for the others is unknown. Clone size and the V and J calls come from that table; the DNA yielded D and trimming. For this sample there are about 62,000 clones; about four fifths appear just once. About 6.4% of the sample rests with the top ten.

The sample taken for sequencing was peripheral blood. The chain links TRBV4-3 with TRBJ2-7; 5 matching bases give a weak D call of TRBD1. The receptor was isolated from a woman aged 45 to 65 with active or convalescent COVID-19. The nucleotide sequence reads TGCGCCAGCAGCCAGGGGCTAGGGGTCGCGCAGTACTTC. Its amino acids are CASSQGLGVAQYF.